These T cell receptor beta chains were read from a single sample in a study of blood T cell repertoires in COVID-19. Data came from immunoSEQ multiplex PCR; TCRdb stores just in-frame clones and leaves some out. The sample contains 25,000 to 35,000 clones, more than 85% of which appear only once. Sequenced sample: peripheral blood. These receptors all come from a woman between 65 and 79 years old with COVID-19, enrolled during active disease. Both conserved end residues are part of each CDR3. The order of the fields is D gene, J gene, V gene, clone size, CDR3 protein, CDR3 DNA. D genes are given only for firm matches. Some rows have no size entry. The others give once, few or many, or a class for an expanded clone.

NA | TRBJ1-3 | TRBV19 | NA | CASSPRAGSGNTIYF | TGTGCCAGTAGCCCCCGAGCGGGCTCTGGAAACACCATATATTTT
TRBD2 | TRBJ2-1 | TRBV19 | NA | CASTPLAGANEQFF | TGTGCCAGTACCCCACTAGCGGGAGCTAATGAGCAGTTCTTC
TRBD2 | TRBJ2-7 | TRBV7-6 | NA | CASSRSGSYTSEQYF | TGTGCCAGCAGCCGGAGCGGGAGTTATACGAGCGAGCAGTACTTC
NA | TRBJ1-1 | TRBV27 | NA | CASSSGRGSTEAFF | TGTGCCAGCAGTTCCGGTCGCGGTAGCACTGAAGCTTTCTTT
NA | TRBJ1-3 | TRBV7-2 | NA | CASSLSVDTIYF | TGTGCCAGCAGCCTGTCCGTAGACACCATATATTTT
TRBD1 | TRBJ1-1 | TRBV2 | NA | CASVTGGISTEAFF | TGTGCCAGCGTAACAGGGGGTATAAGCACTGAAGCTTTCTTT
NA | TRBJ1-4 | TRBV19 | few | CASSITRGTNEKLFF | TGTGCCAGTAGTATTACCAGGGGCACTAATGAAAAACTGTTTTTT
TRBD1 | TRBJ2-1 | TRBV6-1 | NA | CASSEAGQGMNEQFF | TGTGCCAGCAGTGAAGCGGGACAGGGGATGAATGAGCAGTTCTTC
NA | TRBJ2-3 | TRBV30 | NA | CAWSVKAAPSTDTQYF | TGTGCCTGGAGTGTAAAAGCGGCCCCTAGCACAGATACGCAGTATTTT
NA | TRBJ2-7 | TRBV4-3 | once | CASSQARSYEQYF | TGCGCCAGCAGCCAAGCACGGTCCTACGAGCAGTACTTC
NA | TRBJ1-2 | TRBV19 | NA | CASSILGDGYTF | TGTGCCAGTAGTATTTTAGGGGATGGCTACACCTTC
TRBD1 | TRBJ1-5 | TRBV30 | NA | CAYNQGAHSNQPQHF | TGTGCCTATAACCAGGGGGCCCATAGCAATCAGCCCCAGCATTTT
NA | TRBJ1-2 | TRBV28 | NA | CASSHSRDFLQVNYGYTF | TGTGCCAGCAGCCACTCTAGGGATTTCTTACAGGTTAACTATGGCTACACCTTC
NA | TRBJ2-1 | TRBV7-2 | NA | CASKRRNNEQFF | TGTGCCAGCAAACGGAGGAACAATGAGCAGTTCTTC
TRBD1 | TRBJ1-2 | TRBV28 | NA | CASSLPQVNRGLGYTF | TGTGCCAGCAGTTTACCCCAAGTAAACAGGGGGCTTGGCTACACCTTC
NA | TRBJ2-5 | TRBV25-1 | NA | CASSELGGVETQYF | TGTGCCAGCAGTGAACTAGGGGGTGTTGAGACCCAGTACTTC
NA | TRBJ1-3 | TRBV19 | NA | CASSSQASAGNTIYF | TGTGCCAGTAGTAGCCAGGCTTCGGCTGGAAACACCATATATTTT
TRBD1 | TRBJ2-4 | TRBV7-2 | NA | CASSLSLGQGQNIQYF | TGTGCCAGCAGCTTAAGTCTGGGACAGGGCCAAAACATTCAGTACTTC
TRBD2 | TRBJ2-1 | TRBV7-8 | once | CASSPLSGRGYNEQFF | TGTGCCAGCAGCCCACTAAGCGGGAGAGGTTACAATGAGCAGTTCTTC
TRBD1 | TRBJ2-7 | TRBV5-1 | NA | CASSLKEGTGAYYEQYF | TGCGCCAGCAGCTTAAAGGAAGGGACAGGCGCTTACTACGAGCAGTACTTC
NA | TRBJ2-1 | TRBV20-1 | NA | CSASADSPSSYNEQFF | TGCAGTGCTAGTGCGGACTCACCCAGCTCCTACAATGAGCAGTTCTTC
NA | TRBJ2-2 | TRBV5-1 | NA | CASSSKSNTGELFF | TGCGCCAGCAGCTCAAAATCGAACACCGGGGAGCTGTTTTTT
NA | TRBJ2-2 | TRBV7-9 | NA | CASSLQGNTGELFF | TGTGCCAGCAGCTTACAGGGGAACACCGGGGAGCTGTTTTTT
NA | TRBJ2-5 | TRBV19 | NA | CASRNRDTKETQYF | TGTGCCAGTAGAAACCGGGACACCAAGGAGACCCAGTACTTC
NA | TRBJ1-5 | TRBV6-4 | NA | CASSAVQGDQPQHF | TGTGCCAGCAGTGCCGTACAGGGCGATCAGCCCCAGCATTTT
TRBD2 | TRBJ2-1 | TRBV19 | NA | CASSTGASGRDEQFF | TGTGCCAGTAGTACTGGGGCTAGCGGGAGAGATGAGCAGTTCTTC
NA | TRBJ2-7 | TRBV14 | NA | CASSRLGEQYF | TGTGCCAGCAGCCGGCTCGGGGAGCAGTACTTC
TRBD2 | TRBJ2-1 | TRBV7-2 | NA | CASRPGLAGFRALNEQFF | TGTGCCAGCAGGCCGGGACTAGCGGGTTTCCGAGCACTCAATGAGCAGTTCTTC
NA | TRBJ1-1 | TRBV11-3 | NA | CASSPPGGTEAFF | TGTGCCAGCAGCCCTCCGGGGGGCACTGAAGCTTTCTTT
NA | TRBJ1-1 | TRBV10-3 | NA | CAISEEQRNTEAFF | TGTGCCATCAGTGAGGAACAGAGGAACACTGAAGCTTTCTTT
TRBD1 | TRBJ1-2 | TRBV11-2 | NA | CASSLGQGASLYGYTF | TGTGCCAGCAGCTTAGGACAGGGGGCTTCCCTCTATGGCTACACCTTC
TRBD2 | TRBJ2-2 | TRBV19 | once | CASSNARTSGRAGELFF | TGTGCCAGTAGTAACGCTCGGACTAGCGGGAGAGCCGGGGAGCTGTTTTTT
NA | TRBJ1-4 | TRBV15 | once | CATSRDLLGQVGEKLFF | TGTGCCACCAGCAGAGATTTGCTGGGGCAGGTGGGTGAAAAACTGTTTTTT
NA | TRBJ1-2 | TRBV28 | NA | CASSSLTAPYGYTF | TGTGCCAGCAGTTCCCTGACAGCTCCCTATGGCTACACCTTC
TRBD2 | TRBJ2-3 | TRBV4-1 | NA | CASSHRIRNGLGAGGTDTQYF | TGCGCCAGCAGCCACAGAATTAGAAACGGGTTGGGTGCGGGGGGCACAGATACGCAGTATTTT
TRBD1 | TRBJ2-5 | TRBV7-2 | NA | CASSLGWTGGQETQYF | TGTGCCAGCAGCTTAGGGTGGACAGGGGGACAAGAGACCCAGTACTTC
TRBD2 | TRBJ2-7 | TRBV9 | NA | CASSVAGGGYEQYF | TGTGCCAGCAGCGTAGCCGGGGGGGGGTACGAGCAGTACTTC
NA | TRBJ1-3 | TRBV5-4 | NA | CASSWGVKGNTIYF | TGTGCCAGCAGTTGGGGGGTAAAAGGAAACACCATATATTTT
NA | TRBJ1-5 | TRBV6-6 | NA | CASSNRGDRHQPQHF | TGTGCCAGCAGTAACCGGGGGGACCGACATCAGCCCCAGCATTTT
TRBD1 | TRBJ1-2 | TRBV4-1 | NA | CASSQDPGQGWNGYTF | TGCGCCAGCAGCCAAGATCCGGGACAGGGCTGGAATGGCTACACCTTC
NA | TRBJ2-3 | TRBV3-1/TRBV3-2 | NA | CASSQDLVGTDTQYF | TGTGCCAGCAGCCAAGATTTGGTAGGCACAGATACGCAGTATTTT
TRBD2 | TRBJ2-3 | TRBV19 | NA | CAKTLGRGAWSTDTQYF | TGTGCCAAAACCCTCGGGAGGGGGGCATGGAGCACAGATACGCAGTATTTT
NA | TRBJ1-5 | TRBV27 | NA | CASSLLRSNQPQHF | TGTGCCAGCAGTTTATTGAGAAGCAATCAGCCCCAGCATTTT
TRBD2 | TRBJ2-3 | TRBV7-9 | NA | CASSNSGSTDTQYF | TGTGCCAGCAGCAATAGCGGGAGTACAGATACGCAGTATTTT
NA | TRBJ1-6 | TRBV19 | once | CASSIRDSPLHF | TGTGCCAGTAGTATCCGGGATTCACCCCTCCACTTT